This T cell receptor beta chain was recorded in a study of glioma-infiltrating T cells after dendritic cell vaccination. Study summary: Dendritic cell vaccination trial patients had either newly diagnosed or recurrent glioblastoma. Regarding the study as a whole: Patients with more pretreatment TILs had longer time to progression and survival.

Concerning this clone: Its matching antigen is unknown.

CDR3 size: 13 residues. The germline CDR1 and CDR2 sequences are SEHNR and FQNEAQ (reference sequence). Trimming at V came to 5 bases and at J to 4 bases, leaving 2 bases not matched to a gene. Input was approximately 2 ug genomic DNA, or all available if less. TCRdb keeps only in-frame clones here, not all; method: immunoSEQ multiplex PCR. This sample has roughly 87,000 clones, with roughly four fifths found just once. Time point described: after dendritic cell vaccination, including at tumor progression/relapse. Blood PBMC samples: pre-vaccination, two weeks post third vaccination, and at tumor progression.

The sample here was blood, taken after dendritic cell vaccination. The chain links TRBV7-9 to TRBJ1-2; 9 nucleotides line up with TRBD1. This TCR was recovered from a human donor with glioblastoma. CDR3 residues: CASSRQGGYGYTF. Written as DNA, the CDR3 is TGTGCCAGCAGCCGACAGGGGGGCTATGGCTACACCTTC. The full variable domain, completed using reference TRBV7-9 and TRBJ1-2, is DTGVSQNPRHKITKRGQNVTFRCDPISEHNRLYWYRQTLGQGPEFLTYFQNEAQLEKSRLLSDRFSAERPKGSFSTLEIQRTEQGDSAMYLCASSRQGGYGYTFGSGTRLTVV.